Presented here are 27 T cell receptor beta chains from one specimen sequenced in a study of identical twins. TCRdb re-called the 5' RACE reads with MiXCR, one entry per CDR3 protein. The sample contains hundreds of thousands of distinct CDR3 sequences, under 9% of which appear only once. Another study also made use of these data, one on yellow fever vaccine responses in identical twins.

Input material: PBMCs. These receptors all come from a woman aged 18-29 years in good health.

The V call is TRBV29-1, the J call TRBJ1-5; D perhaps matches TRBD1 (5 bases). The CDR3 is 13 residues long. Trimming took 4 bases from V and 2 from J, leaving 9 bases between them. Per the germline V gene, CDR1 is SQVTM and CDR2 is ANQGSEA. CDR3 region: CSVGGVGNQPQHF. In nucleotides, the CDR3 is TGCAGCGTTGGGGGGGTAGGCAATCAGCCCCAGCATTTT.

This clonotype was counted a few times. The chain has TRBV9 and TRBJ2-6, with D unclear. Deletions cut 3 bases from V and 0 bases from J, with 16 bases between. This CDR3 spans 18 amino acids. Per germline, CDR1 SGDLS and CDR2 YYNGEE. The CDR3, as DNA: TGTGCCAGCAGCGAAAGGGCCCTATTCAGCTCTGGGGCCAACGTCCTGACTTTC. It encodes CASSERALFSSGANVLTF.

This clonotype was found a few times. CDR3 residues: CSVFSPGQRPEAFF. CDR3 DNA: TGCAGCGTTTTTTCCCCCGGACAGCGCCCTGAAGCTTTCTTT. The V call is TRBV29-1, the J call TRBJ1-1; TRBD1 is a possible D gene (6 bases). CDR1 is SQVTM, CDR2 ANQGSEA, per germline. V was trimmed by 5 bases and J by 6 bases, leaving 19 bases between them. The CDR3 is 14 amino acids. Combining the CDR3 with reference TRBV29-1 and TRBJ1-1 gives the whole variable domain SAVISQKPSRDICQRGTSLTIQCQVDSQVTMMFWYRQQPGQSLTLIATANQGSEATYESGFVIDKFPISRPNLTFSTLTVSNMSPEDSSIYLCSVFSPGQRPEAFFGQGTRLTVV.

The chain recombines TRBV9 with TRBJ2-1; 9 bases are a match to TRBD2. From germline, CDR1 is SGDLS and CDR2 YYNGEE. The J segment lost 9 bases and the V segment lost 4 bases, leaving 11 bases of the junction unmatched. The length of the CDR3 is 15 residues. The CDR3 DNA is TGTGCCAGCAGCAGAGGGTCTAGCGGGATGCGTGAGCAGTTCTTC. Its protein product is CASSRGSSGMREQFF.

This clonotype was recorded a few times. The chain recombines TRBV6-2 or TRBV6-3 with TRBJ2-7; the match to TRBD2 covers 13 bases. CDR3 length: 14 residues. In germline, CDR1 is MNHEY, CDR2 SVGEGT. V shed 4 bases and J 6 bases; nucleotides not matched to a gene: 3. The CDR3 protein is CASSSGTSGTEQYF. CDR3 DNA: TGTGCCAGCAGTTCCGGGACTAGCGGGACCGAGCAGTACTTC.

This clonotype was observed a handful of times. The CDR3 is CSARDWTNTGELFF. The CDR3 DNA reads as TGCAGTGCTAGAGATTGGACTAACACCGGGGAGCTGTTTTTT. The V gene is TRBV20-1, the J gene TRBJ2-2, with D possibly TRBD2 on 5 matching bases. Trimming took off 0 bases at V and 2 bases at J, with 7 bases between the two ends. The V gene's germline CDR1 is DFQATT and CDR2 SNEGSKA (reference sequence). The CDR3 consists of 14 residues.

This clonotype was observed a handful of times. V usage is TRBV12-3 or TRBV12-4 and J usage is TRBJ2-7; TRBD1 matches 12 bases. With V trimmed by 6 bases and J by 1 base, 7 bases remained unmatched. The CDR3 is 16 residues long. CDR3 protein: CASRWGQGASSYEQYF. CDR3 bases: TGTGCCAGCAGGTGGGGACAGGGGGCTTCATCCTACGAGCAGTACTTC.

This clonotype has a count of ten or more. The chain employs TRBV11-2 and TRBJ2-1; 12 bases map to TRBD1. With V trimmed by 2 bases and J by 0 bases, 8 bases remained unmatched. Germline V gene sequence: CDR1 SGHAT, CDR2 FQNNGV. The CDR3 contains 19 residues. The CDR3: CASSLIRDRGPSSYNEQFF. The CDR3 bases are TGTGCCAGCAGCTTAATCCGGGACAGGGGGCCGAGCTCCTACAATGAGCAGTTCTTC.

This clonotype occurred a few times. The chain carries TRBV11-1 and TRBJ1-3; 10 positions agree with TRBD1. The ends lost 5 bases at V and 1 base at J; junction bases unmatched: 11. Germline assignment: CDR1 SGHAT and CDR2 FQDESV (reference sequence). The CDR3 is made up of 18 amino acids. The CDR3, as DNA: TGTGCCAGCAGCACCGGGACAGGGGTAATAAGGTCTGGAAACACCATATATTTT. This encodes CASSTGTGVIRSGNTIYF.

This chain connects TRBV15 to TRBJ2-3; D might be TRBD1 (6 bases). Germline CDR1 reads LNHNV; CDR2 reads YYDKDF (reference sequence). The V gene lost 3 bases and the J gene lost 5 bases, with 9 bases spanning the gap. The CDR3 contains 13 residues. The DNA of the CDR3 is TGTGCCACCAGCAGCCCAGGGGAAGATACGCAGTATTTT. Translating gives CATSSPGEDTQYF.

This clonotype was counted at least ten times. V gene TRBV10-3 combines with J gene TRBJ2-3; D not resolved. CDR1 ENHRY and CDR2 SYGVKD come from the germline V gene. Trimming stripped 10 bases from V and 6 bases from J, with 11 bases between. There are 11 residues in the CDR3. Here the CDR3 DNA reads TGTGCCACTCAAGTCGCGGATACGCAGTATTTT. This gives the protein CATQVADTQYF.

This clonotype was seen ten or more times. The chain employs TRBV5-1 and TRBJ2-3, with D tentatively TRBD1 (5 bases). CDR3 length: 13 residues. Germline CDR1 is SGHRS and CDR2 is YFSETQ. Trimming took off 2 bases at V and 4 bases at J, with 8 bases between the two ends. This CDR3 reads CASSFRVADTQYF. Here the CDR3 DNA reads TGCGCCAGCAGCTTCAGGGTCGCAGATACGCAGTATTTT.

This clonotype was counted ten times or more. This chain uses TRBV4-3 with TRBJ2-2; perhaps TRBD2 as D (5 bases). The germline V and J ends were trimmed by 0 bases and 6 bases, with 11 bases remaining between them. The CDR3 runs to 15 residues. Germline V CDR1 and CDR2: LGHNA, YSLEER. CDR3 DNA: TGCGCCAGCAGCCAAGATAGATCGGGATCCGGGGAGCTGTTTTTT. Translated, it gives CASSQDRSGSGELFF.

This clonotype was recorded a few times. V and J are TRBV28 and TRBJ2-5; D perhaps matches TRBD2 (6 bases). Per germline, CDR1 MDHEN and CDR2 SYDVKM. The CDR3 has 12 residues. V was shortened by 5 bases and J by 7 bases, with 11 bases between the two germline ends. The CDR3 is CASSGGRATQYF. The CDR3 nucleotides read TGTGCCAGCAGTGGGGGGAGAGCGACCCAGTACTTC.

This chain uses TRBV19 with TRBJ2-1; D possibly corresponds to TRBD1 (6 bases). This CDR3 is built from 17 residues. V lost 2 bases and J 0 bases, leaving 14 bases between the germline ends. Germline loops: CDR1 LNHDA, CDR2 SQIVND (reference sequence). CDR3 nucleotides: TGTGCCAGTAGTATATACGACAGGTCGAGCTCCTACAATGAGCAGTTCTTC. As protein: CASSIYDRSSSYNEQFF.

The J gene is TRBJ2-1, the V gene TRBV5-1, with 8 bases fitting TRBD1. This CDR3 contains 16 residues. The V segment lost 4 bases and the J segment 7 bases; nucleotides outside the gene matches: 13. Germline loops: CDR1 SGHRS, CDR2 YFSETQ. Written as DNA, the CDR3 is TGCGCCAGCAGCCCGGGCAGGGACAGGCCGCGAAATGAGCAGTTCTTC. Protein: CASSPGRDRPRNEQFF.

CDR3 residues: CASSFGYSYQETQYF. The CDR3 DNA reads as TGTGCCAGCAGTTTTGGGTATTCGTACCAAGAGACCCAGTACTTC. This sequence joins TRBV27 and TRBJ2-5; D gene ambiguous. CDR1 MNHEY and CDR2 SMNVEV come from the germline V gene (reference sequence). Trimming took 3 bases from V and 0 from J, leaving 11 bases between them. The CDR3 loop spans 15 amino acids.

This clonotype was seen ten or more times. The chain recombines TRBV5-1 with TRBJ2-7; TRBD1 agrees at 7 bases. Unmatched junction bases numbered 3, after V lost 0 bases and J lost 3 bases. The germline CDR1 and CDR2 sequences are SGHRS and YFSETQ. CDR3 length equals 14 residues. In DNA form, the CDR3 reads TGCGCCAGCAGCTTGGGACAGGGTAACTACGAGCAGTACTTC. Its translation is CASSLGQGNYEQYF. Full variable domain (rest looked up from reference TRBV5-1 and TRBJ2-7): KAGVTQTPRYLIKTRGQQVTLSCSPISGHRSVSWYQQTPGQGLQFLFEYFSETQRNKGNFPGRFSGRQFSNSRSEMNVSTLELGDSALYLCASSLGQGNYEQYFGPGTRLTVT.

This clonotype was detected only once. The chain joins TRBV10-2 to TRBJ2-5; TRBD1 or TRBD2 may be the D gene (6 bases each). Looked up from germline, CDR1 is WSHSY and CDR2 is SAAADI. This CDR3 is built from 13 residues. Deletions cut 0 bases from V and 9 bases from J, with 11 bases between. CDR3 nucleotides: TGCGCCAGCAGTGAGTCGGAGGAGGGGGCCCAGTACTTC. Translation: CASSESEEGAQYF.

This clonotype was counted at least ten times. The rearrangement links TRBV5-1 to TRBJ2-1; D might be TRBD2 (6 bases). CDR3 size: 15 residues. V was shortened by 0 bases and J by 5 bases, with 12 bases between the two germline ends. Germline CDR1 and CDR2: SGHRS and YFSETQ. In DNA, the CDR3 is TGCGCCAGCAGCTTGGATGGTACTAGCCACAATGAGCAGTTCTTC. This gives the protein CASSLDGTSHNEQFF.

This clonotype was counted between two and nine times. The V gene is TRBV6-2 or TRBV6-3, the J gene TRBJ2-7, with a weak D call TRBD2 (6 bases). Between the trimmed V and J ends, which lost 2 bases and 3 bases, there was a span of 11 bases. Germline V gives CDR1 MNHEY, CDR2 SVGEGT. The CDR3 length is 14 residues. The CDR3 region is CASSYPGADYEQYF. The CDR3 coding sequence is TGTGCCAGCAGTTACCCGGGAGCGGACTACGAGCAGTACTTC.

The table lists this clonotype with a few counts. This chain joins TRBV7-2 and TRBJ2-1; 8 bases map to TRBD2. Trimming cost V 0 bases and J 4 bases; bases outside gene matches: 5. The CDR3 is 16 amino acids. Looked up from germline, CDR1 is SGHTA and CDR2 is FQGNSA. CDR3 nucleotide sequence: TGTGCCAGCAGCTTAGCGCAGAGCGGGGGATACAATGAGCAGTTCTTC. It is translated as CASSLAQSGGYNEQFF.

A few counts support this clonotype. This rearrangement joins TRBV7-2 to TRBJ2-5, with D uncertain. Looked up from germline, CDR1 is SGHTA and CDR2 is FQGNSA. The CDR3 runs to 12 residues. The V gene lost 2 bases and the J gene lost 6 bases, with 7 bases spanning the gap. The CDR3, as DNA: TGTGCCAGCAGCTTACAATGGCAGACCCAGTACTTC. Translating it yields CASSLQWQTQYF.

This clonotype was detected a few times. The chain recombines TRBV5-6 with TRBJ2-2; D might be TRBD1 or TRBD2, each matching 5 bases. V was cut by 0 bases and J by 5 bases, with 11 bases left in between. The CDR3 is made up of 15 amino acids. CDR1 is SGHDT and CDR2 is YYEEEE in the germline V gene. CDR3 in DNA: TGTGCCAGCAGCTTGGAAAGGTGGGGGACCGGGGAGCTGTTTTTT. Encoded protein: CASSLERWGTGELFF.

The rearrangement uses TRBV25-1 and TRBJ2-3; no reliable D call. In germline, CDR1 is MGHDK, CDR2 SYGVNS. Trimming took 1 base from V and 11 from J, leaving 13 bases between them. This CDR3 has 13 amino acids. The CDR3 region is CASSESSPHGQYF. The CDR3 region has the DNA TGTGCCAGCAGTGAATCCTCCCCGCATGGGCAGTATTTT.

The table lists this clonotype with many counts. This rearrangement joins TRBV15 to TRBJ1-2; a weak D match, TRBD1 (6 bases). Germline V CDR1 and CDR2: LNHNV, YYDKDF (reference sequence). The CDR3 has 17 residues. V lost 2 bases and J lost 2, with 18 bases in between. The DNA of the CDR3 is TGTGCCACCAGCAGAAACCGGGACAACAACGTAAACTATGGCTACACCTTC. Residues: CATSRNRDNNVNYGYTF.

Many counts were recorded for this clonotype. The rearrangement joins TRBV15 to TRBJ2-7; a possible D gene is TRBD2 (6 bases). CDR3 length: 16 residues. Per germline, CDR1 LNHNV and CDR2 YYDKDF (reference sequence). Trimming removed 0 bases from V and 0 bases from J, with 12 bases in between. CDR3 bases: TGTGCCACCAGCAGAGATGGGGGAGGTGGCTCCTACGAGCAGTACTTC. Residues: CATSRDGGGGSYEQYF.